These 8 T cell receptor beta chains were all obtained from the same sample, sequenced in a study of CD8 T cells in ankylosing spondylitis. Each CDR3 protein is one row after TCRdb ran MiXCR on the 5' RACE reads. Here the sample spans roughly 120,000 distinct CDR3 sequences, around 15% being singletons. The specimen sequenced was blood, either unsorted or a sorted T cell fraction (not recorded which). The receptors were gathered from a female donor with ankylosing spondylitis or in good health (not recorded which).

This clonotype has ten or more counts. The chain is built from TRBV20-1 and TRBJ2-1, with D perhaps TRBD2 (5 bases). This CDR3 is 14 amino acids long. CDR1 is DFQATT and CDR2 is SNEGSKA in the germline V gene (reference sequence). The ends were cut back, 3 bases at V and 9 bases at J, with 18 bases in the middle. CDR3 in amino acids: CSASPRLALGEQFF. CDR3 nucleotide sequence: TGCAGTGCTAGCCCCCGGCTAGCATTGGGTGAGCAGTTCTTC.

The chain carries TRBV5-1 and TRBJ2-1; 8 positions match TRBD1. From germline, CDR1 is SGHRS and CDR2 YFSETQ. V was pared by 1 base and J by 4 bases, with 4 bases of the junction left unmatched. The CDR3 consists of 15 residues. The CDR3 bases are TGCGCCAGCAGCTTGTGGGGACAGGAATACAATGAGCAGTTCTTC. This codes for CASSLWGQEYNEQFF.

This clonotype was observed at least ten times. This rearrangement joins TRBV20-1 to TRBJ1-2; weak D call: TRBD1 (5 bases). V was pared by 0 bases and J by 7 bases, with 6 bases between. Germline values: CDR1 DFQATT, CDR2 SNEGSKA (reference sequence). The CDR3 extends over 11 amino acids. This CDR3 is CSARDRAGYTF. The CDR3 nucleotides are TGCAGTGCTAGAGACAGGGCTGGCTACACCTTC.

This chain connects TRBV5-1 to TRBJ1-6, with a weak D call TRBD1 (5 bases). Per the germline V gene, CDR1 is SGHRS and CDR2 is YFSETQ. This CDR3 comprises 13 residues. V shed 4 bases and J shed 11 bases, with 13 bases lying between them. The CDR3: CASSKEGIAPLHF. CDR3 DNA: TGCGCCAGCAGCAAGGAGGGGATAGCACCCCTCCACTTT.

This clonotype has ten or more counts. V usage is TRBV13 and J usage is TRBJ2-1; TRBD2 aligns across 8 bases. With 5 bases clipped from V and 4 bases from J, the junction kept 7 bases outside the gene matches. The CDR3 runs 15 residues. Per the germline V gene, CDR1 is PRHDT and CDR2 is FYEKMQ (reference sequence). Written as DNA, the CDR3 is TGTGCCAGCAGCCCAACTAGCGGAGGGTACAATGAGCAGTTCTTC. Its protein product is CASSPTSGGYNEQFF.

The J gene is TRBJ1-5, the V gene TRBV4-1, with 7 bases matching TRBD1. Germline V gives CDR1 MGHRA, CDR2 YSYEKL. This CDR3 contains 16 residues. J lost 3 bases, V lost 0 bases, and 5 bases had no gene match. The CDR3: CASSQDADRPNQPQHF. CDR3 DNA: TGCGCCAGCAGCCAAGATGCGGACAGGCCCAATCAGCCCCAGCATTTT.

This rearrangement joins TRBV19 to TRBJ2-3; the D gene could be TRBD1 or TRBD2 (5 bases each). The germline gives CDR1 LNHDA, CDR2 SQIVND (reference sequence). The CDR3 has 13 residues. The V end was cut by 9 bases, the J end by 4 bases, with 14 bases between. CDR3 nucleotide sequence: TGTGCCAGCTCCGGGGCCCCGGCAGATACGCAGTATTTT. Its protein is CASSGAPADTQYF.

This clonotype was recorded at least ten times. This chain links TRBV4-2 with TRBJ2-7; D possibly corresponds to TRBD2 (5 bases). Trimming removed 1 base at V and 4 bases at J, with 11 bases between. The CDR3 has 14 amino acids. Germline CDR1 is LGHNA and CDR2 is YNFKEQ. Here the CDR3 DNA reads TGTGCCAGCAGCCAAGGAGGGATGGGGTACGAGCAGTACTTC. Translating it yields CASSQGGMGYEQYF.